The entry below describes one T cell receptor beta chain. This record comes from a study of cytomegalovirus exposure and HLA in healthy donors. The PCR ran on 60 Vbeta and 13 Jbeta primers. Method: immunoSEQ multiplex PCR; TCRdb's copy keeps in-frame clones and lacks some. The sample records some 170,000 clones, around 80% being singletons. This CDR3 contains 18 residues. V shed 1 base and J 4 bases; nucleotides not matched to a gene: 9. Germline V gene sequence: CDR1 SGHKS, CDR2 YYEKEE (reference sequence). What was sequenced was PBMCs. The source is a man in his forties in good health and CMV-seronegative. This rearrangement joins TRBV5-5 to TRBJ2-2; 11 bases align to TRBD2. CDR3 in amino acids: CASSLSLAGGPTTGELFF. The CDR3 region has the DNA TGTGCCAGCAGCTTGAGTTTAGCGGGAGGGCCAACCACCGGGGAGCTGTTTTTT.